This passage covers 8 T cell receptor beta chains from one sample sequenced in a study of T cell responses to AZD1222 COVID-19 vaccine. The repertoire was sequenced with immunoSEQ multiplex PCR; TCRdb's copy has only in-frame clones and lacks some. Found here are about 150,000 clones, roughly nine tenths of them singletons; the top ten hold 18%. The sample consisted of peripheral blood, taken on day 0 of AZD1222 vaccination. Receptors were obtained from an adult in good health.

The rearrangement links TRBV5-1 to TRBJ1-1; D unresolved. V was pared by 5 bases and J by 1 base, with 12 bases between. The CDR3 is made up of 14 amino acids. Germline CDR1 and CDR2: SGHRS and YFSETQ. CDR3 loop: CASRPRVGNTEAFF. CDR3 sequence (DNA): TGCGCCAGCAGACCACGTGTGGGGAACACTGAAGCTTTCTTT.

The chain carries TRBV11-2 and TRBJ1-2; D remains ambiguous. Between the trimmed V and J ends, which lost 5 bases and 4 bases, there was a span of 11 bases. The germline gives CDR1 SGHAT, CDR2 FQNNGV. The CDR3 extends over 13 amino acids. CDR3 protein: CASSPAFGYGYTF. The CDR3 DNA reads as TGTGCCAGCAGCCCAGCCTTTGGCTATGGCTACACCTTC.

This sequence joins TRBV2 and TRBJ2-7; 8 bases agree with TRBD1. V gave up 8 bases and J gave up 3 bases; unmatched junction bases: 9. The CDR3 totals 14 residues. The V gene's germline CDR1 is SNHLY and CDR2 FYNNEI. The CDR3 here is CASGTGTGDYEQYF. The CDR3 coding sequence is TGTGCCAGCGGGACCGGGACAGGAGACTACGAGCAGTACTTC.

The V and J genes are TRBV6-5 and TRBJ2-7; TRBD2 aligns across 8 bases. The germline V gene encodes CDR1 MNHEY and CDR2 SVGAGI. This CDR3 is built from 15 residues. V lost 0 bases to trimming and J lost 3 bases; unmatched junction nucleotides: 4. The CDR3 DNA sequence: TGTGCCAGCAGTTACTCCGCCGCGGGGGGCTACGAGCAGTACTTC. Translating gives CASSYSAAGGYEQYF.

The DNA for the CDR3 is TGTGCCAGCAGGAACAGGGGCGAGAATGAGCAGTTCTTC. Translation gives CASRNRGENEQFF. This chain links TRBV6-5 with TRBJ2-1; 7 positions agree with TRBD1. This CDR3 is 13 amino acids long. V lost 6 bases to trimming and J lost 7 bases; unmatched junction nucleotides: 6. Looked up from germline, CDR1 is MNHEY and CDR2 is SVGAGI.

V usage is TRBV5-1 and J usage is TRBJ1-5, with a possible D match to TRBD1 (6 bases). This CDR3 is built from 15 residues. Trimming cost V 2 bases and J 5 bases, with 14 bases left between them. Germline lookup yields CDR1 SGHRS and CDR2 YFSETQ. CDR3 region: CASSFPRTDHQPQHF. In nucleotides, the CDR3 is TGCGCCAGCAGCTTCCCCCGGACAGACCATCAGCCCCAGCATTTT. Full variable domain (remainder filled in from reference TRBV5-1 and TRBJ1-5): KAGVTQTPRYLIKTRGQQVTLSCSPISGHRSVSWYQQTPGQGLQFLFEYFSETQRNKGNFPGRFSGRQFSNSRSEMNVSTLELGDSALYLCASSFPRTDHQPQHFGDGTRLSIL.

As concerns this clone: One end of the junction is discordant with germline, which a read error may explain. CDR3 amino acids: CASSDRLAGPLSF. In DNA form, the CDR3 reads TGTGCCAGCAGTGACAGGCTAGCGGGGCCCCTGTCTTTC. The chain has TRBV6-1 and TRBJ2-7; 9 nucleotides agree with TRBD2. There are 13 residues in the CDR3. In germline, CDR1 is MNHNS, CDR2 SASEGT.

Written as DNA, the CDR3 is TGTGCCAGCAGCGCCATCGGACAGGGTTTTGAAAAACTGTTTTTT. Protein: CASSAIGQGFEKLFF. The chain links TRBV7-6 to TRBJ1-4; 8 bases are shared with TRBD1. The germline V gene has CDR1 SGHVS and CDR2 FNYEAQ. The V segment lost 5 bases and the J segment 7 bases; nucleotides outside the gene matches: 9. This CDR3 region has 15 residues.